The 32 T cell receptor beta chains reported below all come from one sample, sequenced in a study of blood T cell repertoires in COVID-19. Produced via immunoSEQ multiplex PCR; TCRdb's table is partial and in-frame only. This sample has roughly 230,000 clones, with 85% found just once. Sample: peripheral blood. The receptors derive from a woman in her fifties or sixties with active or convalescent COVID-19.

The chain carries TRBV7-9 and TRBJ1-2; D is uncertain. The V end lost 5 bases, the J end lost 8 bases, and 18 bases lay between the germline ends. Germline CDR1 SEHNR, CDR2 FQNEAQ (reference sequence). The CDR3 totals 14 residues. The CDR3 sequence: CASSPPLEVGGYTF. In DNA, the CDR3 is TGTGCCAGCAGCCCCCCCCTAGAGGTTGGAGGCTACACCTTC.

The chain employs TRBV3-1 (or the pseudogene TRBV3-2) and TRBJ2-1; 10 bases fit TRBD2. With 4 bases clipped from V and 7 bases from J, the junction kept 4 bases outside the gene matches. The CDR3 covers 14 residues. Germline CDR1 is LGHDT and CDR2 is YNNKEL (reference sequence). The CDR3 protein is CASSLSGRGNEQFF. CDR3 coding DNA: TGTGCCAGCAGCCTAAGCGGGAGGGGGAATGAGCAGTTCTTC.

The chain carries TRBV25-1 and TRBJ2-3; 7 bases match TRBD1. The V gene's germline CDR1 is MGHDK and CDR2 SYGVNS. With 3 bases clipped from V and 4 bases from J, the junction kept 4 bases outside the gene matches. This CDR3 is built from 14 residues. Here the CDR3 reads CASSEQDRADTQYF. In DNA form, the CDR3 reads TGTGCCAGCAGTGAGCAAGACAGGGCAGATACGCAGTATTTT.

The V gene is TRBV5-1, the J gene TRBJ1-3; unclear D gene. Germline V gene sequence: CDR1 SGHRS, CDR2 YFSETQ. The ends were cut back, 5 bases at V and 5 bases at J, with 23 bases in the middle. The CDR3 loop spans 17 amino acids. The CDR3 spells CASSPFAVSSDRNTIYF. CDR3 bases: TGCGCCAGCAGTCCCTTCGCGGTTTCATCTGATCGAAACACCATATATTTT.

This sequence joins TRBV14 and TRBJ2-1; tentatively, D is TRBD1 (6 bases). CDR1 SGHDN and CDR2 FVKESK come from the germline V gene. V lost 2 bases and J lost 8, with 13 bases in between. The CDR3 has 14 amino acids. In DNA, the CDR3 is TGTGCCAGCAGCCAACTACAGGGTATGCATGAGCAGTTCTTC. Translating gives CASSQLQGMHEQFF.

The genes are TRBV12-3 or TRBV12-4 and TRBJ2-4, with D unclear. V was cut by 3 bases and J by 4 bases, with 4 bases left in between. The CDR3 runs 12 residues. The CDR3 nucleotides are TGTGCCAGCAGTTTTCGGAAAAACATTCAGTACTTC. It translates to CASSFRKNIQYF.

This chain joins TRBV30 and TRBJ2-2, with a tentative D call TRBD2 (7 bases). The germline gives CDR1 GTSNPN, CDR2 SVGIG (reference sequence). Trimming shortened V by 8 bases and J by 2 bases, and 27 bases separated the two germline ends. This CDR3 comprises 18 residues. CDR3 in amino acids: CAPTGLWGGDENTGELFF. Written as DNA, the CDR3 is TGTGCCCCCACCGGCCTATGGGGGGGCGACGAAAACACCGGGGAGCTGTTTTTT.

The chain couples TRBV11-2 to TRBJ1-1; weak D call: TRBD1 (6 bases). The CDR3 covers 16 residues. V was shortened by 5 bases and J by 0 bases, with 16 bases between the two germline ends. CDR1 SGHAT and CDR2 FQNNGV come from the germline V gene. Written as DNA, the CDR3 is TGTGCCAGCAGCCTTAGACAGGATATAATGAACACTGAAGCTTTCTTT. It codes for CASSLRQDIMNTEAFF. The whole variable domain, remainder taken from reference TRBV11-2 and TRBJ1-1, is EAGVAQSPRYKIIEKRQSVAFWCNPISGHATLYWYQQILGQGPKLLIQFQNNGVVDDSQLPKDRFSAERLKGVDSTLKIQPAKLEDSAVYLCASSLRQDIMNTEAFFGQGTRLTVV.

The chain uses TRBV28 and TRBJ1-1, with D perhaps TRBD1 (5 bases). Germline V gives CDR1 MDHEN, CDR2 SYDVKM. The V and J ends lost 6 bases and 3 bases respectively, with 14 bases between them. This CDR3 region has 14 residues. The CDR3 DNA reads as TGTGCCAGCAGGCCAGGGTTCGAGGACACTGAAGCTTTCTTT. Translating it yields CASRPGFEDTEAFF.

This chain joins TRBV3-1 (or the pseudogene TRBV3-2) and TRBJ1-2; TRBD1 matches 11 bases. With V trimmed by 3 bases and J by 1 base, 4 bases remained unmatched. Germline V gives CDR1 LGHDT, CDR2 YNNKEL (reference sequence). The CDR3 has 16 amino acids. CDR3 in amino acids: CASSQGQGVHNYGYTF. In nucleotides, the CDR3 is TGTGCCAGCAGCCAGGGACAGGGGGTACATAACTATGGCTACACCTTC.

This sequence joins TRBV5-1 and TRBJ1-2; 9 nucleotides match TRBD1. Germline V gene sequence: CDR1 SGHRS, CDR2 YFSETQ. The J segment lost 4 bases and the V segment lost 0 bases, leaving 4 bases of the junction unmatched. CDR3 length: 15 residues. The CDR3 sequence: CASSLVLQGAYGYTF. CDR3 coding DNA: TGCGCCAGCAGCTTGGTCCTACAGGGGGCCTATGGCTACACCTTC.

The chain has TRBV2 and TRBJ1-6; 7 nucleotides align to TRBD1. Germline CDR1 reads SNHLY; CDR2 reads FYNNEI. The CDR3 covers 16 residues. V lost 2 bases and J lost 6; bases outside the gene matches: 7. The CDR3 DNA follows: TGTGCCAGCAGTGAACAAGGGGGCCGATTTAATTCACCCCTCCACTTT. Translation gives CASSEQGGRFNSPLHF.

This clone has just one count. This chain connects TRBV6-1 to TRBJ1-3; no reliable D call. Germline V gives CDR1 MNHNS, CDR2 SASEGT. Trimming left V 3 bases short and J 4 bases short, with 10 bases between. CDR3 length: 14 residues. The CDR3 coding sequence is TGTGCCAGCAGTGAGACGCCCGGGGGAAACACCATATATTTT. Translation: CASSETPGGNTIYF.

There are a few counts of this clone. The chain combines TRBV7-6 with TRBJ2-5; 12 bases agree with TRBD1. CDR1 and CDR2 from the germline V gene are SGHVS and FNYEAQ. V was pared by 0 bases and J by 4 bases, with 6 bases of the junction left unmatched. The CDR3 totals 17 residues. This chain's CDR3 is CASSLATGQGASETQYF. CDR3 nucleotide sequence: TGTGCCAGCAGCTTAGCCACGGGACAGGGGGCTTCAGAGACCCAGTACTTC.

V usage is TRBV5-1 and J usage is TRBJ2-2; D is possibly TRBD2 (6 bases). V shed 4 bases and J shed 6 bases, with 16 bases lying between them. There are 15 residues in the CDR3. Germline loops: CDR1 SGHRS, CDR2 YFSETQ. CDR3 sequence reads: CASSIGTLGAGELFF. For the CDR3, the DNA is TGCGCCAGCAGCATCGGGACTCTTGGGGCCGGGGAGCTGTTTTTT. Variable domain in full (rest from reference TRBV5-1 and TRBJ2-2): KAGVTQTPRYLIKTRGQQVTLSCSPISGHRSVSWYQQTPGQGLQFLFEYFSETQRNKGNFPGRFSGRQFSNSRSEMNVSTLELGDSALYLCASSIGTLGAGELFFGEGSRLTVL.

V gene TRBV6-5 combines with J gene TRBJ2-7; possibly TRBD2 for D (5 bases). The germline V gene has CDR1 MNHEY and CDR2 SVGAGI. Trimming took off 6 bases at V and 0 bases at J, with 12 bases between the two ends. This CDR3 has 14 amino acids. In nucleotides, the CDR3 is TGTGCCAGCAGATCTACTAGGAGCTCCTACGAGCAGTACTTC. This gives the protein CASRSTRSSYEQYF.

V gene TRBV11-3 combines with J gene TRBJ2-5, with 7 nucleotides matching TRBD1. The CDR3 sequence is 13 residues long. With 3 bases clipped from V and 5 bases from J, the junction kept 3 bases outside the gene matches. Germline CDR1 SGHNT, CDR2 YENEEA. The CDR3 sequence is CASSFDRDETQYF. The CDR3 DNA is TGTGCCAGCAGCTTCGACAGGGATGAGACCCAGTACTTC.

In DNA, the CDR3 is TGTGCCAGCAGCTTAAGACAGAGTACCGTCAACGAGCAGTACTTC. Amino acids: CASSLRQSTVNEQYF. The chain couples TRBV7-2 to TRBJ2-7, with D perhaps TRBD1 (5 bases). CDR3 length equals 15 residues. V was trimmed by 2 bases and J by 5 bases, leaving 16 bases between them. Germline CDR1 reads SGHTA; CDR2 reads FQGNSA.

This chain links TRBV21-1 with TRBJ1-1. TRBV21-1 has pseudogene status. The CDR3 is 16 amino acids. CDR3: CASSYFHPGDNTEAFF. The CDR3 coding sequence is TGTGCCAGCAGCTATTTTCATCCCGGAGATAACACTGAAGCTTTCTTT.

This clone was picked up one time. The V call is TRBV9, the J call TRBJ1-2, with TRBD1 identical over 7 bases. V trimming: 6 bases; J trimming: 4 bases; junction bases outside the gene matches: 12. Germline lookup yields CDR1 SGDLS and CDR2 YYNGEE. This CDR3 is built from 15 residues. The CDR3 protein is CASTRERTGSYGYTF. CDR3 bases: TGTGCCAGCACGAGAGAGAGGACAGGATCCTATGGCTACACCTTC. Supplemented by reference TRBV9 and TRBJ1-2, the full variable domain reads DSGVTQTPKHLITATGQRVTLRCSPRSGDLSVYWYQQSLDQGLQFLIQYYNGEERAKGNILERFSAQQFPDLHSELNLSSLELGDSALYFCASTRERTGSYGYTFGSGTRLTVV.

This clone was seen only a few times. The rearrangement joins TRBV5-5 to TRBJ1-2; tentative D call: TRBD1 (5 bases). Germline lookup yields CDR1 SGHKS and CDR2 YYEKEE (reference sequence). The CDR3 spans 12 residues. Trimming took 3 bases from V and 8 from J, leaving 11 bases between them. This chain's CDR3 is CASSSQGLGYTF. The CDR3 coding sequence is TGTGCCAGCAGCTCCCAGGGCTTAGGCTACACCTTC.

The rearrangement links TRBV5-1 to TRBJ2-1, with 11 nucleotides matching TRBD2. From germline, CDR1 is SGHRS and CDR2 YFSETQ. This CDR3 region has 22 residues. V was clipped by 3 bases and J by 0 bases; unmatched bases: 20. CDR3 loop: CASSSLPTGTSGPFSSYNEQFF. The CDR3, as DNA: TGCGCCAGCAGCTCGCTCCCTACCGGGACTAGCGGACCTTTTAGCTCCTACAATGAGCAGTTCTTC.

The chain has TRBV7-9 and TRBJ2-3; 10 bases map to TRBD2. V trimming: 5 bases; J trimming: 0 bases; junction bases outside the gene matches: 8. The CDR3 contains 17 residues. Germline V gene sequence: CDR1 SEHNR, CDR2 FQNEAQ (reference sequence). The DNA for the CDR3 is TGTGCCAGCAGCCCCTGGACTAGCGGCCATAGCACAGATACGCAGTATTTT. This sequence encodes CASSPWTSGHSTDTQYF.

This clone was found a few times. The chain carries TRBV11-3 and TRBJ1-1; D not certain. Germline V lookup: CDR1 SGHNT, CDR2 YENEEA. CDR3 size: 14 residues. The V end was cut by 3 bases, the J end by 7 bases, with 15 bases between. The chain's CDR3 is CASSFPRSAGEAFF. CDR3 coding DNA: TGTGCCAGCAGCTTTCCCAGGTCAGCCGGTGAAGCTTTCTTT. Supplemented by reference TRBV11-3 and TRBJ1-1, the full variable domain reads EAGVVQSPRYKIIEKKQPVAFWCNPISGHNTLYWYLQNLGQGPELLIRYENEEAVDDSQLPKDRFSAERLKGVDSTLKIQPAELGDSAVYLCASSFPRSAGEAFFGQGTRLTVV.

The rearrangement joins TRBV11-2 to TRBJ1-1, with D perhaps TRBD1 (6 bases). Germline V gene lookup returns CDR1 SGHAT and CDR2 FQNNGV. The CDR3 sequence is 16 residues long. V gave up 2 bases and J gave up 1 base, with 14 bases separating them. The CDR3 protein is CASSLFHGTTNTEAFF. The DNA for the CDR3 is TGTGCCAGCAGCTTATTCCACGGGACAACGAACACTGAAGCTTTCTTT.

The chain is built from TRBV9 and TRBJ2-1; the match to TRBD2 covers 8 bases. The CDR3 loop spans 16 amino acids. The germline V gene encodes CDR1 SGDLS and CDR2 YYNGEE. V shed 0 bases, J shed 9 bases, and the junction held 11 bases outside the gene matches. The CDR3 loop is CASSVGPSGSGGEQFF. CDR3 DNA: TGTGCCAGCAGCGTAGGGCCAAGCGGGAGTGGGGGTGAGCAGTTCTTC.

The V and J genes are TRBV3-1 (or the pseudogene TRBV3-2) and TRBJ2-1, with D hard to call. The CDR3 has 14 residues. Germline CDR1 is LGHDT and CDR2 is YNNKEL (reference sequence). Trimming removed 1 base at V and 7 bases at J, with 11 bases between. The CDR3 spells CASSQASGRNEQFF. The CDR3 DNA reads as TGTGCCAGCAGCCAAGCGTCAGGTAGAAATGAGCAGTTCTTC.

The rearrangement uses TRBV7-2 and TRBJ2-5; D unresolved. This CDR3 is built from 13 residues. The ends were cut back, 5 bases at V and 4 bases at J, with 11 bases in the middle. CDR1 and CDR2 from the germline V gene are SGHTA and FQGNSA. The CDR3: CASSTILGETQYF. In nucleotides, the CDR3 is TGTGCCAGCAGCACAATCCTAGGAGAGACCCAGTACTTC.

This clone has a handful of counts. The rearrangement uses TRBV7-2 and TRBJ1-2; the match to TRBD1 covers 7 bases. This CDR3 region has 14 residues. Trimming cost V 0 bases and J 3 bases; bases outside gene matches: 1. Looked up from germline, CDR1 is SGHTA and CDR2 is FQGNSA. CDR3 coding DNA: TGTGCCAGCAGCTTAGCAGGGGGCCACTATGGCTACACCTTC. Its protein is CASSLAGGHYGYTF. The entire variable domain, with the rest obtained from reference TRBV7-2 and TRBJ1-2, is as follows: GAGVSQSPSNKVTEKGKDVELRCDPISGHTALYWYRQSLGQGLEFLIYFQGNSAPDKSGLPSDRFSAERTGGSVSTLTIQRTQQEDSAVYLCASSLAGGHYGYTFGSGTRLTVV.

The chain carries TRBV11-2 and TRBJ1-4, with 12 bases that match TRBD1. This CDR3 comprises 16 residues. V shed 4 bases and J 8 bases; nucleotides not matched to a gene: 8. Germline CDR1 is SGHAT and CDR2 is FQNNGV. As DNA, the CDR3 is TGTGCCAGCAGCTCCGGGGGACAGGGGGCGTTGGAAAAACTGTTTTTT. Encoded protein: CASSSGGQGALEKLFF.

V and J are TRBV15 and TRBJ1-2, with a tentative D call TRBD1 (6 bases). Trimming stripped 2 bases from V and 3 bases from J, with 10 bases between. The germline V gene encodes CDR1 LNHNV and CDR2 YYDKDF (reference sequence). This CDR3 contains 14 residues. CDR3 sequence: CATSRRTDYYGYTF. The CDR3 DNA reads TGTGCCACCAGCAGACGGACAGACTACTATGGCTACACCTTC.

The rearrangement uses TRBV3-1 (or the pseudogene TRBV3-2) and TRBJ1-1; D is possibly TRBD1 (5 bases). V gave up 4 bases and J gave up 8 bases, with 14 bases separating them. The CDR3 extends over 13 amino acids. The V gene's germline CDR1 is LGHDT and CDR2 YNNKEL (reference sequence). This CDR3 is CASSLNQGREAFF. The DNA for the CDR3 is TGTGCCAGCAGCCTTAATCAGGGAAGGGAAGCTTTCTTT.